This TCR beta chain is from a study of T-cell reconstitution after alpha-beta-depleted transplantation in children. This clonotype was observed many times. What it recognizes is unknown. The study, taken as a whole, reports: The origin of high day-60 TCRbeta diversity in some patients lay in surviving recipient T cells and thymic progenitors.

CDR1 and CDR2 from the germline V gene are DFQATT and SNEGSKA (reference sequence). With 0 bases removed from V and 4 bases from J, the gap between germline ends came to 4 bases. The CDR3 loop spans 12 amino acids. Unique molecular identifiers were incorporated into the prepared TCRbeta library. TCRdb reprocessed the PCR reads via MiXCR and lists one record per CDR3 protein. The table lists hundreds of thousands of distinct CDR3 sequences, 10% to 15% of them singletons. The clonotype comes from a girl aged 2 to 10 with congenital amegakaryocytic thrombocytopenia, due to receive a stem cell transplant. Material: PBMCs, obtained before TCRalphabeta/CD19-depleted stem cell transplant. The V and J genes are TRBV20-1 and TRBJ1-5; D ambiguous. Written as DNA, the CDR3 is TGCAGTGCTAGAGAAGCGAATCAGCCCCAGCATTTT. Residues: CSAREANQPQHF.